This TCR beta chain originates from a study of blood T cell repertoires in COVID-19. Looking at the study overall: Acute and convalescent COVID-19 samples came from the United States, Italy and Spain. Sample material is recorded as cDNA or gDNA derived from T cells, B-cell-depleted T cells, or PBMCs.

Authors' analysis steps: By means of reference gene primer amplification, nucleated cell counts were estimated. Assay used: immunoSEQ multiplex PCR; TCRdb lists only in-frame clones, some missing. V and J calls plus clone size are reproduced from that table; the DNA served to infer D and trimming. The sample includes 250,000 or so clones, 90% seen only once; the top ten take under 2.5%. Seattle cases were enrolled at active infection and followed longitudinally. Sequenced: peripheral blood. This clonotype was obtained from a woman aged 60-75 years with COVID-19, enrolled during active disease.

CDR3 in amino acids: CASSSLSGTGELFF. Here the CDR3 DNA reads TGCGCCAGCAGCTCACTTTCGGGGACCGGGGAGCTGTTTTTT. V gene TRBV5-1 combines with J gene TRBJ2-2, with D perhaps matching TRBD2 (5 bases). CDR1 is SGHRS and CDR2 is YFSETQ in the germline V gene. CDR3 length: 14 amino acids. V was trimmed by 3 bases and J by 5 bases, leaving 11 bases between them.